Below, 9 T cell receptor beta chains from the same sample are listed, as sequenced in a study of blood T cell repertoires in COVID-19. Assay: immunoSEQ multiplex PCR; the TCRdb copy retains only in-frame clones and omits some. The table shows around 700,000 clones, with approximately 90% occurring only once. Sequenced sample: peripheral blood. The receptor set was obtained from a woman under 30 with acute or convalescent COVID-19.

This clone was observed once. The chain links TRBV18 to TRBJ2-3; D call uncertain. The CDR3 contains 14 residues. Germline V gene data show CDR1 as KGHSH and CDR2 as LQKENI. Trimming took 6 bases from V and 3 from J, leaving 13 bases between them. CDR3 amino acids: CASSSSSLTDTQYF. The CDR3 coding sequence is TGTGCCAGCTCTAGCAGTAGCCTTACAGATACGCAGTATTTT.

The rearrangement joins TRBV6-2 or TRBV6-3 to TRBJ1-4, with 8 bases matching TRBD1. There are 16 residues in the CDR3. The germline gives CDR1 MNHEY, CDR2 SVGEGT. Trimming took 2 bases from V and 7 from J; bases not matched to a gene: 9. CDR3 nucleotide sequence: TGTGCCAGCAGTTACGCAGGGGGCGCGTTTACTGAAAAACTGTTTTTT. This encodes CASSYAGGAFTEKLFF.

This chain joins TRBV5-4 and TRBJ1-6; D is ambiguous. Per the germline V gene, CDR1 is SGHNT and CDR2 is YYREEE (reference sequence). The CDR3 is made up of 13 amino acids. The V end was cut by 0 bases, the J end by 11 bases, with 9 bases between. The DNA of the CDR3 is TGTGCCAGCAGCTTGGATTCCAGTGCACCCCTCCACTTT. Residues: CASSLDSSAPLHF. The full variable domain, with the rest looked up from reference TRBV5-4 and TRBJ1-6, is ETGVTQSPTHLIKTRGQQVTLRCSSQSGHNTVSWYQQALGQGPQFIFQYYREEENGRGNFPPRFSGLQFPNYSSELNVNALELDDSALYLCASSLDSSAPLHFGNGTRLTVT.

The V call is TRBV4-1, the J call TRBJ2-7, with 8 nucleotides matching TRBD1. Germline V gene sequence: CDR1 MGHRA, CDR2 YSYEKL. V was clipped by 0 bases and J by 4 bases; unmatched bases: 5. The CDR3 length is 15 residues. CDR3 nucleotides: TGCGCCAGCAGCCAAGATAAGGACAGGGTTTACGAGCAGTACTTC. The encoded protein is CASSQDKDRVYEQYF.

This clone was counted once. The chain carries TRBV30 and TRBJ1-1; D call uncertain. V dropped 2 bases and J dropped 1 base, with 5 bases sitting between them. This CDR3 spans 12 amino acids. CDR1 and CDR2 (germline): GTSNPN, SVGIG (reference sequence). The CDR3 spells CAWSLANTEAFF. The DNA of the CDR3 is TGTGCCTGGAGTCTAGCGAACACTGAAGCTTTCTTT. The whole variable domain, filled in from reference TRBV30 and TRBJ1-1, reads SQTIHQWPATLVQPVGSPLSLECTVEGTSNPNLYWYRQAAGRGLQLLFYSVGIGQISSEVPQNLSASRPQDRQFILSSKKLLLSDSGFYLCAWSLANTEAFFGQGTRLTVV.

This clone was observed a few times. J is TRBJ1-1 and V is TRBV12-3 or TRBV12-4; D uncertain. The CDR3 has 11 residues. The ends were cut back, 2 bases at V and 11 bases at J, with 9 bases in the middle. CDR3 bases: TGTGCCAGCAGTTTACGGGGTGCCGCTTTCTTT. Amino acids: CASSLRGAAFF.

This clone was counted a few times. The CDR3 coding sequence is TGTGCCAGCAGCCGGTGGGGGGGGCGCATCTCTGAAGCTTTCTTT. Protein product: CASSRWGGRISEAFF. The chain recombines TRBV7-2 with TRBJ1-1; maybe TRBD1 (6 bases). Deletions cut 5 bases from V and 6 bases from J, with 19 bases between. Germline V gives CDR1 SGHTA, CDR2 FQGNSA. This CDR3 contains 15 residues.

The chain has TRBV11-3 and TRBJ1-3; no definite D call. From germline, CDR1 is SGHNT and CDR2 YENEEA. The CDR3 covers 15 residues. The V end lost 1 base, the J end lost 2 bases, and 9 bases lay between the germline ends. The CDR3 loop is CASSLGAGAGNTIYF. The CDR3 DNA is TGTGCCAGCAGCTTAGGAGCCGGGGCTGGAAACACCATATATTTT.

This clone was observed a single time. V is TRBV5-6 and J is TRBJ1-2; perhaps TRBD1 as D (5 bases). Germline lookup yields CDR1 SGHDT and CDR2 YYEEEE. The germline V and J ends were trimmed by 0 bases and 8 bases, with 11 bases remaining between them. The CDR3 has 13 amino acids. The CDR3 is CASSLVSGKGYTF. CDR3 nucleotide sequence: TGTGCCAGCAGCTTGGTGTCAGGGAAAGGCTACACCTTC.